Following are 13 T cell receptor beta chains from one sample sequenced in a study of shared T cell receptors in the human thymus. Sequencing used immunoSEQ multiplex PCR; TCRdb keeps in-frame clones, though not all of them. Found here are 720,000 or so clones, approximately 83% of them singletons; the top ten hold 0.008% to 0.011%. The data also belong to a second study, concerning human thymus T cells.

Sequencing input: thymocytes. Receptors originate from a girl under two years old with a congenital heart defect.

CDR3 protein: CAWSVTVGVYGYTF. The DNA of the CDR3 is TGTGCCTGGAGTGTAACGGTAGGAGTCTATGGCTACACCTTC. This chain joins TRBV30 and TRBJ1-2, with unresolved D. The ends were cut back, 0 bases at V and 4 bases at J, with 12 bases in the middle. Germline V gives CDR1 GTSNPN, CDR2 SVGIG (reference sequence). This CDR3 comprises 14 residues.

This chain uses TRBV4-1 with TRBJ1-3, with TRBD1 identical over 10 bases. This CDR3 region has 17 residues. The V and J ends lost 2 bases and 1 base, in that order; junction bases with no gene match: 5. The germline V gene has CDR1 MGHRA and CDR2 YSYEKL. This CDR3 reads CASSQTTGGDSGNTIYF. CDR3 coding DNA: TGCGCCAGCAGCCAAACGACAGGGGGCGATTCTGGAAACACCATATATTTT.

CDR3: CASSRPTGGTGLVGTDTQYF. The CDR3 bases are TGTGCCAGCAGTCGTCCCACAGGGGGCACAGGACTAGTCGGCACAGATACGCAGTATTTT. The J gene is TRBJ2-3, the V gene TRBV28; 9 bases match TRBD1. The CDR3 loop spans 20 amino acids. CDR1 and CDR2 from the germline V gene are MDHEN and SYDVKM. V trimming: 5 bases; J trimming: 1 base; junction bases outside the gene matches: 19.

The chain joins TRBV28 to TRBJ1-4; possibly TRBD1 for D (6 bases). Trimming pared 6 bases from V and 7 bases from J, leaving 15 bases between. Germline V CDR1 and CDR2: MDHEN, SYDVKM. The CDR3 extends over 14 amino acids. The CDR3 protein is CASSPPGEPEKLFF. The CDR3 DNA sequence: TGTGCCAGCAGCCCTCCAGGGGAGCCTGAAAAACTGTTTTTT.

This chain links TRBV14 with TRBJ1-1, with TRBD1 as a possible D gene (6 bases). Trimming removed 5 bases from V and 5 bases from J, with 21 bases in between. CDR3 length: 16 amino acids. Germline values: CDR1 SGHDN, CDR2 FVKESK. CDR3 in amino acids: CASSKDFAGVGTEAFF. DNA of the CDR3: TGTGCCAGCAGCAAGGACTTTGCAGGGGTTGGGACTGAAGCTTTCTTT.

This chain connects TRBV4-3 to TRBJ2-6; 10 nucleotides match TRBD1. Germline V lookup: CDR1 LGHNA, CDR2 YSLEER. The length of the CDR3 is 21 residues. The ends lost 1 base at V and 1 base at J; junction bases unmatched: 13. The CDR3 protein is CASSQVLHPGQGLSGANVLTF. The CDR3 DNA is TGCGCCAGCAGCCAAGTTTTACACCCGGGACAGGGGCTTTCTGGGGCCAACGTCCTGACTTTC.

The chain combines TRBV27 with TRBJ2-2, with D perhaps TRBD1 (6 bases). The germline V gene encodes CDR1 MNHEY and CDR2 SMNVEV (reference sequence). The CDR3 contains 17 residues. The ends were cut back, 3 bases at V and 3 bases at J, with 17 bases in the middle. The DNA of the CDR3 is TGTGCCAGCAGTTTGGGTGGGGCAGGGGTTGACACCGGGGAGCTGTTTTTT. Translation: CASSLGGAGVDTGELFF.

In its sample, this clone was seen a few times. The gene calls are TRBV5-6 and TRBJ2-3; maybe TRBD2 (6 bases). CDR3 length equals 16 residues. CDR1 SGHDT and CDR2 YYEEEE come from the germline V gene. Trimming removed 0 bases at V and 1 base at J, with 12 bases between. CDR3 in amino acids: CASSLGLSGGTDTQYF. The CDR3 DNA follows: TGTGCCAGCAGCTTGGGTCTTAGCGGAGGCACAGATACGCAGTATTTT.

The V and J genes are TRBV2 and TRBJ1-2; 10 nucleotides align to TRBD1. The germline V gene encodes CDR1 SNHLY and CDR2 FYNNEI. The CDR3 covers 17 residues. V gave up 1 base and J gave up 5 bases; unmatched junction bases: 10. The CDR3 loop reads CASSEVFLGTGEYGYTF. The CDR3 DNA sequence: TGTGCCAGCAGTGAAGTATTTCTTGGGACAGGGGAATATGGCTACACCTTC.

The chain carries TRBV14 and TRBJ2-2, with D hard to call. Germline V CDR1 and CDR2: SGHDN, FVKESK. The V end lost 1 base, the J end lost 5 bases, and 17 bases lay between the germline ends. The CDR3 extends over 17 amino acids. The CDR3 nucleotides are TGTGCCAGCAGCCAAGCCCGGCTTATGACACATACCGGGGAGCTGTTTTTT. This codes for CASSQARLMTHTGELFF.

The CDR3 DNA is TGTGCCAGCAGTACGGACAGGGGCAGCAATCAGCCCCAGCATTTT. Its protein is CASSTDRGSNQPQHF. V gene TRBV6-6 combines with J gene TRBJ1-5, with TRBD1 matching over 9 bases. Germline CDR1 and CDR2: MNHNY and SVGAGI (reference sequence). V was pared by 5 bases and J by 1 base, with 3 bases of the junction left unmatched. The CDR3 has 15 amino acids.

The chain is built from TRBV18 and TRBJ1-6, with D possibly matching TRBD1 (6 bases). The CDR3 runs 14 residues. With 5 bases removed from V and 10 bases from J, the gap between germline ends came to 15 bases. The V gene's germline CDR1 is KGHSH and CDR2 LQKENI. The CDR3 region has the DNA TGTGCCAGCTCAATCGGCGGGGGGGGCTCACCCCTCCACTTT. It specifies CASSIGGGGSPLHF.

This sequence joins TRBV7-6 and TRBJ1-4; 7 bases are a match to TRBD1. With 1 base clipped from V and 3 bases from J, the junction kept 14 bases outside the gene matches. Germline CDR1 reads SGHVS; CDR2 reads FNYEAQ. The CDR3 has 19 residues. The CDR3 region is CASSLGRKDRRIANEKLFF. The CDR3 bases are TGTGCCAGCAGCTTAGGGCGAAAGGACAGGCGGATAGCTAATGAAAAACTGTTTTTT.